The 8 T cell receptor beta chains presented below share a single source sample, sequenced in a study of cytomegalovirus exposure and HLA in healthy donors. The PCR employed 60 Vbeta primers together with 13 Jbeta primers. Assay used: immunoSEQ multiplex PCR; TCRdb lists only in-frame clones, some missing. The table has fewer than 85,000 clones, around 78% seen once; the top ten hold 4.5% to 7%. Sequencing input: PBMCs. The receptors were sampled from a male donor in good health and CMV-seropositive.

The chain couples TRBV18 to TRBJ2-6; D unclear. From germline, CDR1 is KGHSH and CDR2 LQKENI. CDR3 length equals 18 residues. Trimming left V 3 bases short and J 0 bases short, with 15 bases between. DNA of the CDR3: TGTGCCAGCTCACCCGCCAGGATCCCCTCCTCTGGGGCCAACGTCCTGACTTTC. Amino acid sequence: CASSPARIPSSGANVLTF.

This chain connects TRBV7-2 to TRBJ2-3; 7 bases are a match to TRBD2. CDR3 length: 17 amino acids. Germline V gene data show CDR1 as SGHTA and CDR2 as FQGNSA. The trim removed 3 bases at V and 4 bases at J, leaving 13 bases unmatched. CDR3 amino acids: CASSFLGLGGRADTQYF. DNA for the CDR3: TGTGCCAGCAGCTTCCTAGGACTAGGAGGGAGAGCAGATACGCAGTATTTT. Based on the CDR3 plus reference TRBV7-2 and TRBJ2-3, the full variable domain is GAGVSQSPSNKVTEKGKDVELRCDPISGHTALYWYRQSLGQGLEFLIYFQGNSAPDKSGLPSDRFSAERTGGSVSTLTIQRTQQEDSAVYLCASSFLGLGGRADTQYFGPGTRLTVL.

The chain joins TRBV28 to TRBJ1-2; 8 nucleotides match TRBD1. J was trimmed by 8 bases and V by 4 bases; bases with no gene match: 6. Looked up from germline, CDR1 is MDHEN and CDR2 is SYDVKM. The CDR3 contains 13 residues. CDR3 in amino acids: CASSSDRGRGYTF. The CDR3 DNA follows: TGTGCCAGCAGTTCCGACAGGGGCCGCGGCTACACCTTC.

The chain recombines TRBV10-3 with TRBJ2-1; TRBD2 matches 7 bases. The length of the CDR3 is 12 residues. J was trimmed by 3 bases and V by 11 bases; bases with no gene match: 4. Germline CDR1 is ENHRY and CDR2 is SYGVKD. This chain's CDR3 is CAGGDGYNEQFF. The CDR3 DNA follows: TGTGCCGGGGGGGACGGCTACAATGAGCAGTTCTTC.

This clone was found a few times. The CDR3 region has the DNA TGCAGTGGATACAGGGGGAACGCTTTCTTT. It codes for CSGYRGNAFF. The chain combines TRBV20-1 with TRBJ1-1; 8 nucleotides line up with TRBD1. Unmatched junction bases numbered 6, after V lost 7 bases and J lost 11 bases. Germline V gives CDR1 DFQATT, CDR2 SNEGSKA (reference sequence). This CDR3 spans 10 amino acids.

Remarks on this clone: Within the sample, other DNA sequences also encode this same CDR3. The chain is built from TRBV28 and TRBJ2-7; 8 nucleotides agree with TRBD1. Germline CDR1 is MDHEN and CDR2 is SYDVKM. The CDR3 is 14 residues long. J lost 2 bases, V lost 5 bases, and 5 bases had no gene match. Here the CDR3 DNA reads TGTGCCAGCAGTCCCGGGACAGGTCCCTACGAGCAGTACTTC. Translating it yields CASSPGTGPYEQYF.

This clone was recorded a few times. The chain is built from TRBV14 and TRBJ1-4, with a tentative D call TRBD1 (5 bases). Per the germline V gene, CDR1 is SGHDN and CDR2 is FVKESK. The germline V and J ends were trimmed by 1 base and 4 bases, with 10 bases remaining between them. This CDR3 has 15 residues. This chain's CDR3 is CASSQAWGGNEKLFF. CDR3 sequence (DNA): TGTGCCAGCAGCCAAGCATGGGGCGGTAATGAAAAACTGTTTTTT. Based on the CDR3 plus reference TRBV14 and TRBJ1-4, the full variable domain is EAGVTQFPSHSVIEKGQTVTLRCDPISGHDNLYWYRRVMGKEIKFLLHFVKESKQDESGMPNNRFLAERTGGTYSTLKVQPAELEDSGVYFCASSQAWGGNEKLFFGSGTQLSVL.

The chain joins TRBV4-3 to TRBJ1-3, with D uncertain. Trimming removed 1 base at V and 0 bases at J, with 7 bases between. Germline lookup yields CDR1 LGHNA and CDR2 YSLEER. The CDR3 is 15 amino acids. The CDR3 nucleotides are TGCGCCAGCAGCCAAGCAACAGCCTCTGGAAACACCATATATTTT. Residues: CASSQATASGNTIYF.